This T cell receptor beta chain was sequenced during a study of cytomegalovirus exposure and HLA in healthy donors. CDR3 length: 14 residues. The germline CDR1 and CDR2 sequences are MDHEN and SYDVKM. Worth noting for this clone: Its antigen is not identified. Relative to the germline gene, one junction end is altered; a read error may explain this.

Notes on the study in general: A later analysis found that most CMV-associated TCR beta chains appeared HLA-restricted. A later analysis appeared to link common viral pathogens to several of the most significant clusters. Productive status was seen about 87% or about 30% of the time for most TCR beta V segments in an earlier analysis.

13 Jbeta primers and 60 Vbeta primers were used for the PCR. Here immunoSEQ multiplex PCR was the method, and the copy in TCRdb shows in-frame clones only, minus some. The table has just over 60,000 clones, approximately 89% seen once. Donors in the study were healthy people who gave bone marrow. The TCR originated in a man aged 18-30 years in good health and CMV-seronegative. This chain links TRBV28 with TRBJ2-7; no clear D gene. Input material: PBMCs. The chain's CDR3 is CASSFGRWSDEQYF. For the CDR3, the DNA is TGTGCCAGCAGTTTTGGCAGGTGGTCTGACGAGCAATACTTC. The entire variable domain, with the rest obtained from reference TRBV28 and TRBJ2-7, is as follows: DVKVTQSSRYLVKRTGEKVFLECVQDMDHENMFWYRQDPGLGLRLIYFSYDVKMKEKGDIPEGYSVSREKKERFSLILESASTNQTSMYLCASSFGRWSDEQYFGPGTRLTVT.